This is a list of T cell receptor beta chains from one sample in a study of T cells in Graves' hyperthyroidism and ophthalmopathy. TCRdb passed the multiplex PCR reads through MiXCR, listing each CDR3 protein once. The repertoire holds hundreds of thousands of distinct CDR3 sequences, with 30% to 40% as singletons. The sequenced material came from blood. The receptors stem from a woman aged 40 to 55 with Graves' hyperthyroidism. CDR3s include the opening cysteine and the closing phenylalanine or tryptophan. A D gene is named only where the DNA matches it firmly. Size values are once, few and many counts, or a class for expanded clones, and some rows have none.

V,length,size,D,J,CDR3,DNA
TRBV10-3,14,.,.,TRBJ1-1,CAISESGSHAEAFF,TGTGCCATCAGTGAGTCAGGGAGTCACGCTGAAGCTTTCTTT
TRBV5-8,16,many,.,TRBJ1-2,CASSLGWRGTNYGYTF,TGTGCCAGCAGCTTGGGTTGGCGAGGGACTAACTATGGCTACACCTTC
TRBV12-5,12,many,.,TRBJ1-1,CASGLDGTEAFF,TGTGCTAGTGGCTTAGACGGAACAGAAGCTTTCTTT
TRBV19,15,few,TRBD2,TRBJ2-7,CASSPTSGMSYEQYF,TGTGCCAGTAGTCCGACTAGCGGGATGTCCTACGAGCAGTACTTC
TRBV2,16,.,.,TRBJ1-5,CASSPGSGGSNQPQHF,TGTGCCAGCAGCCCGGGGTCCGGGGGCAGCAATCAGCCCCAGCATTTT
TRBV7-6,16,.,TRBD1,TRBJ2-7,CASSLTGGTGFYEQYF,TGTGCCAGCAGCTTAACAGGGGGTACGGGTTTCTACGAGCAGTACTTC
TRBV9,13,many,.,TRBJ1-3,CASSVAYGNTIYF,TGTGCCAGCAGCGTTGCGTACGGAAACACCATATATTTT
TRBV29-1,13,.,TRBD2,TRBJ2-5,CSSTGGVQETQYF,TGCAGCTCTACCGGGGGGGTCCAAGAGACCCAGTACTTC
TRBV9,14,.,.,TRBJ1-5,CASRVRDPNQPQHF,TGTGCCAGCAGGGTCCGGGACCCCAATCAGCCCCAGCATTTT
TRBV6-6,16,few,TRBD1,TRBJ1-6,CASSYDRGDYNSPLHF,TGTGCCAGCAGTTACGACAGGGGGGATTATAATTCACCCCTCCACTTT
TRBV20-1,14,many,TRBD1,TRBJ1-6,CSAGQGADNSPLHF,TGCAGTGCTGGACAGGGGGCGGATAATTCACCCCTCCACTTT
TRBV5-1,13,once,.,TRBJ2-5,CASSLPEGETQYF,TGCGCCAGCAGCCTCCCAGAGGGAGAGACCCAGTACTTC
TRBV12-3/TRBV12-4,18,.,TRBD1,TRBJ1-1,CASSWVRDSQFMNTEAFF,TGTGCCAGCAGTTGGGTACGGGACAGCCAATTCATGAACACTGAAGCTTTCTTT
TRBV10-3,15,many,.,TRBJ2-5,CATSGAAGGQETQYF,TGTGCCACCTCCGGGGCCGCCGGAGGCCAAGAGACCCAGTACTTC
TRBV7-2,15,.,.,TRBJ1-1,CASSFSNEQGTEAFF,TGTGCCAGCAGCTTTTCAAATGAGCAGGGCACTGAAGCTTTCTTT
TRBV12-3/TRBV12-4,16,.,.,TRBJ1-1,CASSYSKGSGNTEAFF,TGTGCCAGCAGTTACTCGAAGGGCTCCGGGAACACTGAAGCTTTCTTT
TRBV20-1,12,.,.,TRBJ2-3,CSVQRLTDTQYF,TGCAGTGTTCAGCGGCTCACAGATACGCAGTATTTT
TRBV7-2,17,.,.,TRBJ1-2,CASSPPDTSFTLGGYTF,TGTGCCAGCAGCCCGCCTGACACGTCCTTCACGCTGGGAGGCTACACCTTC
TRBV6-5,16,.,.,TRBJ1-1,CASSPPFGLENTEAFF,TGTGCCAGCTCACCACCATTCGGCTTAGAGAACACTGAAGCTTTCTTT